The entry that follows covers one T cell receptor (beta chain) sequence. Its antigen specificity is not known. Per-nucleotide qualities are absent, and no much larger clonotype sits a single base away. The record originates from a study of vaccination effects on CD4 cells after COVID-19 (dated by TCRdb to between 2022 and 2023). Context from the whole study: In the ViraFEST assay, PBMC were stimulated with viral peptide pools, and antigen-specific CD4+ T cell clonotypes were then identified by expansion using TCR sequencing. Participants received two doses of either the BNT162b2 or the mRNA-1273 mRNA SARS-CoV-2 vaccine. Each well held more than 1.5 million PBMC cultured in IMDM containing around 5% human AB serum, 10 IU/ml IL-2 and gentamicin, along with 8 to 10 ug/ml peptides. SARS-CoV-2 spike-specific CD4+ TCR repertoires were compared before and after mRNA vaccination in COVID-19 convalescent patients and in infection-naive vaccine recipients. The full study included over 8 COVID-19 convalescent patients and a handful of SARS-CoV-2-naive healthy vaccine recipients. In the study, cultures from other donors were sequenced using the Oncomine TCR Beta short-read assay on an Illumina iSeq 100. Points the paper makes about the study in general: Among healthy vaccine recipients, nearly all vaccine-induced clones were SARS-CoV-2 mono-reactive, and just 1 of 255 was cross-reactive with common cold coronaviruses. The study was limited by a small number of convalescent patients and lacked early post-infection timepoints. At late post-vaccination timepoints, both infection-induced and vaccine-induced clones showed marked clonal contraction, consistent with waning T cell responses.

The CDR3 numbers 15 residues from cysteine through phenylalanine. The only DNA kept is the CDR3, 45 bases in frame from the first base. Trimming removed 4 bases from V and 10 bases from J, leaving 18 bases between the germline ends. The germline V gene provides CDR1 SGHTS and CDR2 YDEGEE. After around 10 days of culture, CD4+ T cells were isolated with the EasySep CD4+ T cell isolation kit. Healthy vaccine recipients had no prior SARS-CoV-2 infection, confirmed by negative nucleocapsid antibodies before and after vaccination. Half of the culture medium was replaced with fresh IL-2-containing medium on days 3 and 7. Unless noted otherwise, every peptide stimulation condition was grown in triplicate wells. Using Ficoll-Paque Plus gradient centrifugation, PBMC were separated from whole blood and then either used fresh or cryopreserved at -140C. Genomic DNA was extracted from cultured CD4+ T cells with the QIAamp micro DNA kit.

The receptor library was made with the immunoSEQ multiplex PCR assay. DNA from the cultured and isolated CD4+ T cells underwent TCR beta CDR3 sequencing. The authors' pipeline ran thus. The analysis removed non-productive TCR sequences, trimmed reads to the CDR3 region, and retained only CDR3s that were 7 or more amino acids long. Antigen-specific clonotypes were identified with the MANAFEST web app by comparing expansion in peptide wells against reference cultures. To count as positive, a clone had to show expansion at FDR<0.05 compared with the reference and with all other wells, an odds ratio above 5, and a frequency above 0.1% in two replicate wells. A clonotype was called cross-reactive if it was significantly expanded both in SARS-CoV-2 spike wells and in at least one common cold coronavirus spike condition. Levenshtein distance calculated with the stringdist R package was used to assess CDR3 similarity, and unrooted trees were constructed with ape in R 3.6.1. TCRdb re-hosts the immuneACCESS table, in-frame sequences only. Its copies lack some clones; in the studies checked, an unresolved V gene accounts for under half of them, and the cause for the rest is not known. V and J calls plus clone size are reproduced from that table; the DNA served to infer D and trimming. This sample is represented by around 40,000 clones; about 70% of them were singletons. The leading ten clones occupy roughly 4.2% of the sample.

This clonotype was sampled from a human donor who received a COVID-19 vaccine. Sequenced material: CD4+ T cells from PBMCs cultured without peptide, taken before COVID-19 vaccination. The chain couples TRBV5-8 to TRBJ1-6, and TRBD1 may be the D gene, going by 5 matching bases. The CDR3 here reads CASSHRTRPGSPLHF. The sequence in DNA is TGTGCCAGCAGCCACAGGACTCGCCCAGGATCACCCCTCCACTTT.